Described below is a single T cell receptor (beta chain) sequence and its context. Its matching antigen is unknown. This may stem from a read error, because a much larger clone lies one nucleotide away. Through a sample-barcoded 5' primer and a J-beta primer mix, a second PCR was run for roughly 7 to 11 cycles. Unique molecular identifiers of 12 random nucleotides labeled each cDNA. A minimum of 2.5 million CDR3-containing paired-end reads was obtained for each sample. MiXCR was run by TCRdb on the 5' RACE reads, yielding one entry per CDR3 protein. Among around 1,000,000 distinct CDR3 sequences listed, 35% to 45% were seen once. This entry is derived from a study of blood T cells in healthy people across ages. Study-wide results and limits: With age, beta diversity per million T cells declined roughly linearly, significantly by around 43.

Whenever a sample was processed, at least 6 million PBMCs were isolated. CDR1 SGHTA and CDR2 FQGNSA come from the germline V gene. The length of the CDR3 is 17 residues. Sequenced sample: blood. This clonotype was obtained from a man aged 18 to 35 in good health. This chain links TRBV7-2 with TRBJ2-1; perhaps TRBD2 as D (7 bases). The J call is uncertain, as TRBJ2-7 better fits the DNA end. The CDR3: CASSYRLGGLSYNEQYF. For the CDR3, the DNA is TGTGCCAGCAGCTACCGTCTCGGGGGGCTCTCCTACAATGAGCAGTACTTC.